The T cell receptor (beta chain) described here comes from a study of T cell responses to AZD1222 COVID-19 vaccine. Study-level findings and limits: When two AZD1222 doses had been given, Spike-specific TCR breadth and depth rose. The span of vaccine-associated CD4 TCRs extended across spike, with dominance at 160-218 and 743-854. In a largely white British group with more females than males, clonal diversity was possibly underestimated.

Remarks on this clone: As yet, its antigen is unknown.

TCRdb's copy holds only in-frame clones and misses some; the assay was immunoSEQ multiplex PCR. The data hold about 150,000 clones, with approximately 90% observed a single time. V lost 5 bases and J lost 4, with 8 bases in between. The CDR3 is made up of 12 amino acids. The germline V gene encodes CDR1 MNHEY and CDR2 SVGAGI. The clonotype comes from an adult in good health. Sequences were derived from peripheral blood, sampled on day 0 of AZD1222 vaccination. This rearrangement joins TRBV6-5 to TRBJ1-2, with TRBD1 as a possible D gene (5 bases). This CDR3 is CASSPGTYGYTF. The CDR3 DNA is TGTGCCAGCAGTCCGGGGACCTATGGCTACACCTTC.